These 27 T cell receptor beta chains originate from one sample sequenced in a study of cytomegalovirus exposure and HLA in healthy donors. PCR employed 60 Vbeta and 13 Jbeta primers. Profiling relied on immunoSEQ multiplex PCR, and the TCRdb table lists in-frame clones only, not all of them. The sample shows 95,000 to 150,000 clones, roughly 82% of them seen only once. Sequencing was done on a sample of PBMCs. All receptors come from a man aged 18 to 35 in good health and CMV-seropositive.

This clone appeared once. The chain has TRBV28 and TRBJ1-2; TRBD1 is a possible D gene (6 bases). Germline CDR1 and CDR2: MDHEN and SYDVKM. This CDR3 has 13 amino acids. V was pared by 6 bases and J by 3 bases, with 11 bases between. CDR3 amino acids: CASRGQSDYGYTF. The CDR3 DNA sequence: TGTGCCAGCAGAGGACAGTCAGACTATGGCTACACCTTC.

The rearrangement links TRBV4-1 to TRBJ1-5; D gene unclear. The CDR3 contains 16 residues. CDR1 and CDR2 from the germline V gene are MGHRA and YSYEKL. V lost 1 base, J lost 3 bases, and 13 bases lay in between. The CDR3 sequence is CASSQVSLQYNQPQHF. Here the CDR3 DNA reads TGCGCCAGCAGCCAAGTGAGCTTACAGTACAATCAGCCCCAGCATTTT.

V and J are TRBV4-2 and TRBJ2-1; TRBD2 matches 11 bases. The CDR3 has 16 amino acids. Trimming removed 7 bases from V and 7 bases from J; junction bases left unmatched: 12. Germline V gene sequence: CDR1 LGHNA, CDR2 YNFKEQ. DNA of the CDR3: TGTGCCAGCACCCTAAGTAGCGGGGGGGCCTTAAATGAGCAGTTCTTC. Encoded protein: CASTLSSGGALNEQFF.

The chain joins TRBV5-1 to TRBJ2-5, with TRBD2 identical over 13 bases. The CDR3 has 16 amino acids. Trimming took 5 bases from V and 0 from J; bases not matched to a gene: 4. The germline V gene encodes CDR1 SGHRS and CDR2 YFSETQ. The CDR3 loop is CASRKGLAGYQETQYF. CDR3 coding DNA: TGCGCCAGCAGAAAGGGACTAGCGGGATACCAAGAGACCCAGTACTTC.

The V and J genes are TRBV19 and TRBJ1-1; 7 bases fit TRBD1. CDR3 size: 13 residues. CDR1 LNHDA and CDR2 SQIVND come from the germline V gene (reference sequence). V was clipped by 8 bases and J by 2 bases; unmatched bases: 5. The CDR3 DNA reads as TGTGCCAGTGTACAGGGGACAAACACTGAAGCTTTCTTT. Its protein is CASVQGTNTEAFF.

J is TRBJ1-5 and V is TRBV11-2; no definite D call. Trimming shortened V by 2 bases and J by 5 bases, and 7 bases separated the two germline ends. This CDR3 is built from 13 residues. Germline CDR1 SGHAT, CDR2 FQNNGV. In DNA form, the CDR3 reads TGTGCCAGCAGCTTAAACCGCGATCAGCCCCAGCATTTT. As protein: CASSLNRDQPQHF.

In this sample, this clone turned up once. The chain is built from TRBV9 and TRBJ2-2, with D unclear. The CDR3 spans 13 residues. The V gene's germline CDR1 is SGDLS and CDR2 YYNGEE. Trimming left V 0 bases short and J 7 bases short, with 7 bases between. CDR3 nucleotides: TGTGCCAGCAGCGTAGGGGCCGTCGGGGAGCTGTTTTTT. Its translation is CASSVGAVGELFF.

This clone was observed a few times. The rearrangement uses TRBV4-1 and TRBJ2-5, with 9 bases matching TRBD1. Losses at the gene ends were 2 bases for V and 5 bases for J; bases not matched to a gene: 9. The CDR3 loop spans 16 amino acids. From germline, CDR1 is MGHRA and CDR2 YSYEKL. The DNA for the CDR3 is TGCGCCAGCAGCCAACCACAGGGGGCTAAGGGGGAGACCCAGTACTTC. Protein sequence: CASSQPQGAKGETQYF.

The chain joins TRBV5-1 to TRBJ2-7; D may be TRBD2 (5 bases). The CDR3 runs to 15 residues. The V end was cut by 2 bases, the J end by 6 bases, with 18 bases between. Germline CDR1 and CDR2: SGHRS and YFSETQ. CDR3 nucleotides: TGCGCCAGCAGCTTCACGGCGGGCCCTTCTGGCGAGCAGTACTTC. It yields the protein CASSFTAGPSGEQYF. Full variable domain (remainder filled in from reference TRBV5-1 and TRBJ2-7): KAGVTQTPRYLIKTRGQQVTLSCSPISGHRSVSWYQQTPGQGLQFLFEYFSETQRNKGNFPGRFSGRQFSNSRSEMNVSTLELGDSALYLCASSFTAGPSGEQYFGPGTRLTVT.

The rearrangement joins TRBV6-4 to TRBJ2-3, with 7 nucleotides matching TRBD2. The germline V gene encodes CDR1 MRHNA and CDR2 SNTAGT. V was pared by 6 bases and J by 0 bases, with 6 bases of the junction left unmatched. The CDR3 spans 15 residues. The CDR3 sequence: CASRAGDTSTDTQYF. The CDR3 coding sequence is TGTGCCAGCAGGGCGGGGGATACTAGCACAGATACGCAGTATTTT.

This chain joins TRBV5-1 and TRBJ2-1; D perhaps matches TRBD2 (7 bases). V was pared by 0 bases and J by 7 bases, with 14 bases between. This CDR3 region has 15 residues. The germline gives CDR1 SGHRS, CDR2 YFSETQ. CDR3 amino acids: CASSLGGGNHNEQFF. The CDR3 DNA sequence: TGCGCCAGCAGCTTGGGGGGGGGCAATCATAATGAGCAGTTCTTC. Drawing the rest from reference TRBV5-1 and TRBJ2-1, the complete variable domain is KAGVTQTPRYLIKTRGQQVTLSCSPISGHRSVSWYQQTPGQGLQFLFEYFSETQRNKGNFPGRFSGRQFSNSRSEMNVSTLELGDSALYLCASSLGGGNHNEQFFGPGTRLTVL.

The chain uses TRBV27 and TRBJ2-3, with TRBD2 as a possible D gene (6 bases). Deletions cut 2 bases from V and 1 base from J, with 16 bases between. CDR1 and CDR2 (germline): MNHEY, SMNVEV (reference sequence). This CDR3 region has 17 residues. DNA of the CDR3: TGTGCCAGCAGTTTAACGGGACTCCCGACGGGCACAGATACGCAGTATTTT. It translates to CASSLTGLPTGTDTQYF.

The chain carries TRBV7-6 and TRBJ1-5, with a weak D call TRBD1 (6 bases). The V end was cut by 5 bases, the J end by 4 bases, with 9 bases between. The CDR3 sequence is 13 residues long. Germline V lookup: CDR1 SGHVS, CDR2 FNYEAQ. The CDR3 region has the DNA TGTGCCAGCAGCCGCGACAGGAATCAGCCCCAGCATTTT. Protein product: CASSRDRNQPQHF.

The gene calls are TRBV6-5 and TRBJ2-1, with 10 bases lining up with TRBD2. The J segment lost 8 bases and the V segment lost 5 bases, leaving 9 bases of the junction unmatched. The CDR3 length is 15 residues. Germline assignment: CDR1 MNHEY and CDR2 SVGAGI. The CDR3 here is CASSRSGRVGDEQFF. Written as DNA, the CDR3 is TGTGCCAGCAGTCGGAGCGGGAGGGTTGGGGATGAGCAGTTCTTC.

This sequence joins TRBV28 and TRBJ2-5; maybe TRBD1 (6 bases). Trimming took 3 bases from V and 2 from J, leaving 10 bases between them. CDR1 and CDR2 from the germline V gene are MDHEN and SYDVKM. The CDR3 is 14 amino acids. The CDR3 coding sequence is TGTGCCAGCAGTTTGGACAGCTTTCAAGAGACCCAGTACTTC. Translating gives CASSLDSFQETQYF. Complete variable domain (other parts from reference TRBV28 and TRBJ2-5): DVKVTQSSRYLVKRTGEKVFLECVQDMDHENMFWYRQDPGLGLRLIYFSYDVKMKEKGDIPEGYSVSREKKERFSLILESASTNQTSMYLCASSLDSFQETQYFGPGTRLLVL.

The chain carries TRBV7-6 and TRBJ2-5, with 10 nucleotides matching TRBD1. The CDR3 covers 16 residues. The J segment lost 2 bases and the V segment lost 5 bases, leaving 8 bases of the junction unmatched. Germline values: CDR1 SGHVS, CDR2 FNYEAQ. CDR3 protein: CASSHWTGGVQETQYF. CDR3 coding DNA: TGTGCCAGCAGCCACTGGACAGGGGGAGTACAAGAGACCCAGTACTTC.

This clone was seen a few times. V is TRBV5-1 and J is TRBJ2-7; D gene uncertain. The V gene lost 4 bases and the J gene lost 5 bases, with 22 bases spanning the gap. The length of the CDR3 is 16 residues. Germline lookup yields CDR1 SGHRS and CDR2 YFSETQ. The CDR3 here is CASSPRRLSLDDEQYF. In nucleotides, the CDR3 is TGCGCCAGCAGCCCCCGGCGGCTTTCTCTCGACGACGAGCAGTACTTC.

The rearrangement joins TRBV18 to TRBJ1-5, with 9 bases identical to TRBD1. Trimming removed 3 bases from V and 6 bases from J; junction bases left unmatched: 9. Germline loops: CDR1 KGHSH, CDR2 LQKENI. The CDR3 has 16 residues. The CDR3 bases are TGTGCCAGCTCACCTAGTACCGAGACAGGGGGTCAGCCCCAGCATTTT. This codes for CASSPSTETGGQPQHF.

This chain uses TRBV7-3 with TRBJ1-1; D uncertain. Trimming left V 2 bases short and J 3 bases short, with 10 bases between. The CDR3 runs to 14 residues. In germline, CDR1 is SGHTA, CDR2 FQGTGA. The CDR3 here is CASSLGGLDTEAFF. CDR3 bases: TGTGCCAGCAGCTTAGGAGGGTTGGACACTGAAGCTTTCTTT.

The V and J genes are TRBV6-6 and TRBJ2-7, with no clear D. The V end lost 2 bases, the J end lost 3 bases, and 11 bases lay between the germline ends. This CDR3 region has 14 residues. Germline V gene sequence: CDR1 MNHNY, CDR2 SVGAGI (reference sequence). The CDR3 protein is CASSYSLQSYEQYF. CDR3 bases: TGTGCCAGCAGTTACAGTCTACAGAGCTACGAGCAGTACTTC.

This clone has a single count. The J gene is TRBJ2-7, the V gene TRBV28, with 11 bases fitting TRBD1. Germline V gene data show CDR1 as MDHEN and CDR2 as SYDVKM. J lost 5 bases, V lost 5 bases, and 5 bases had no gene match. This CDR3 has 14 residues. The DNA of the CDR3 is TGTGCCAGCAGTCCCTGGACAGGGGGCAACGAGCAGTACTTC. This gives the protein CASSPWTGGNEQYF.

The CDR3 bases are TGTGCCAGCAGCGCGGGACAGTCCCATTCACCCCTCCACTTT. This gives the protein CASSAGQSHSPLHF. The V gene is TRBV9, the J gene TRBJ1-6; TRBD1 aligns across 7 bases. The V and J ends lost 3 bases and 8 bases, in that order; junction bases with no gene match: 5. This CDR3 region has 14 residues. Germline CDR1 SGDLS, CDR2 YYNGEE. Full variable domain (missing parts from reference TRBV9 and TRBJ1-6): DSGVTQTPKHLITATGQRVTLRCSPRSGDLSVYWYQQSLDQGLQFLIQYYNGEERAKGNILERFSAQQFPDLHSELNLSSLELGDSALYFCASSAGQSHSPLHFGNGTRLTVT.

This clone has just a few counts. The chain links TRBV5-5 to TRBJ2-5; 8 bases line up with TRBD1. V lost 0 bases, J lost 6 bases, and 1 base stayed unmatched. This CDR3 spans 13 amino acids. The germline V gene encodes CDR1 SGHKS and CDR2 YYEKEE (reference sequence). The CDR3 nucleotides read TGTGCCAGCAGCTTGGACAGGGGGAAGACCCAGTACTTC. Amino acids: CASSLDRGKTQYF.

The rearrangement uses TRBV18 and TRBJ1-2; 11 positions agree with TRBD1. Germline V gene lookup returns CDR1 KGHSH and CDR2 LQKENI. V lost 6 bases and J lost 2; bases outside the gene matches: 14. CDR3 length: 18 residues. CDR3 coding DNA: TGTGCCAGCTCTCGTGGGACAGGGGGTGCGGTTAACAACTATGGCTACACCTTC. Translated, it gives CASSRGTGGAVNNYGYTF.

The chain employs TRBV28 and TRBJ2-2, with 7 positions matching TRBD1. CDR1 is MDHEN, CDR2 SYDVKM, per germline. J gave up 0 bases and V 4 bases, and 5 bases lay outside the gene matches. The CDR3 is 16 residues long. The CDR3 region has the DNA TGTGCCAGCAGTTCGCCGGGACAGACGAACACCGGGGAGCTGTTTTTT. Translation: CASSSPGQTNTGELFF.

The chain joins TRBV11-2 to TRBJ1-2; 8 bases agree with TRBD1. The CDR3 contains 15 residues. Germline V lookup: CDR1 SGHAT, CDR2 FQNNGV. V was pared by 1 base and J by 4 bases, with 5 bases of the junction left unmatched. This CDR3 reads CASSLASGTGYGYTF. The CDR3, as DNA: TGTGCCAGCAGCTTAGCTTCCGGGACAGGCTATGGCTACACCTTC.

The chain joins TRBV27 to TRBJ2-5, with a weak D call TRBD1 (6 bases). The J call is uncertain, as TRBJ2-7 better fits the DNA end. The CDR3 has 13 amino acids. The germline V gene has CDR1 MNHEY and CDR2 SMNVEV (reference sequence). In nucleotides, the CDR3 is TGTGCCAGCAAGCTGACAGGCGACTACGAGCAGTACTTC. It yields the protein CASKLTGDYEQYF.